The rows below give T cell receptor beta chains drawn from one sample of a study of blood T cell repertoires in COVID-19. Libraries were prepared by immunoSEQ multiplex PCR; TCRdb keeps only in-frame clonotypes and omits some of them. Of roughly 340,000 clones detected, 90% to 95% appear once; the ten largest clones hold roughly 3%. The specimen was peripheral blood. The receptors originated from a woman aged 18-29 years who had recovered from COVID-19. The conserved cysteine and the conserved F or W are not part of the CDR3 here.

V	J	CDR3
TRBV2	TRBJ1-2	ASSERTEYGYT
TRBV7-2	TRBJ2-1	ASSLGISYYSSYNEQF
TRBV7-9	TRBJ1-1	ASGRNTEAF
TRBV7-9	TRBJ2-3	ASSLFIAGGPGSTDTQY
TRBV21-1	TRBJ2-2	ASSFPTADTGELF
TRBV10-2	TRBJ2-2	ASSYQGDTGELF
TRBV2	TRBJ1-2	ASSETWSGNYGYT
TRBV3-1/TRBV3-2	TRBJ2-3	ASSQVDGGDTQY
TRBV7-2	TRBJ2-1	ASSLRRGDEQF
TRBV7-8	TRBJ2-5	ASSSNPNSGRETQY
TRBV27	TRBJ2-2	ASSFGGRSGELF
TRBV24-1	TRBJ2-2	ATSDSYSSTGELF
TRBV24-1	TRBJ2-1	ATSGGGVRNEQF
TRBV19	TRBJ2-3	ASSIRSDTQY
TRBV9	TRBJ2-1	ASSVAGGPRNEQF
TRBV18	TRBJ2-3	ASSLPGSRTGDTQY
TRBV7-2	TRBJ1-2	ASSKDRGWDYGYT
TRBV4-1	TRBJ1-4	ASSQTFARGGNEKLF
TRBV9	TRBJ2-1	ASSPKSGSVYNEQF
TRBV7-8	TRBJ2-1	ASSLDKRGSYNEQF
TRBV7-9	TRBJ1-2	ASSLDSSGQTYGYT
TRBV12-3/TRBV12-4	TRBJ1-6	ASRSQGSSPLH
TRBV4-1	TRBJ1-4	ASSREERGLGKLF
TRBV7-9	TRBJ1-2	ASSLSRGQGNYGYT
TRBV4-3	TRBJ1-2	ASSQATGWVGYGYT
TRBV14	TRBJ2-5	ASSRLAWETQY
TRBV7-2	TRBJ1-1	ASSLVSKRNTEAF
TRBV9	TRBJ2-3	ASSVGRARNTDTQY
TRBV6-2/TRBV6-3	TRBJ2-1	ASSSRGRYNEQF
TRBV5-1	TRBJ2-3	ASSSSAGRGDTQY
TRBV6-5	TRBJ2-2	ASSNRDRVTGELF
TRBV19	TRBJ1-2	ASSIIPGGGGYT
TRBV5-1	TRBJ2-2	ASSLFYSGELF
TRBV30	TRBJ1-6	AWSGQYNSPLH
TRBV30	TRBJ1-2	AWKGGGNGYT
TRBV10-2	TRBJ2-1	ATHGRLAGNNEQF
TRBV6-5	TRBJ1-2	ASSRPGHHYGYT
TRBV7-9	TRBJ2-3	ASSLGEGESIHTQY
TRBV6-2/TRBV6-3	TRBJ2-1	ASSYWTGGRNEQF
TRBV30	TRBJ1-2	AWSPRVGGVYGYT
TRBV30	TRBJ2-3	AWSVAGADTQY
TRBV19	TRBJ2-5	ASSIAEGSQETQY
TRBV4-2	TRBJ1-1	ASSQGRGNAF
TRBV9	TRBJ2-3	ASSAPSTDTQY
TRBV7-8	TRBJ2-1	ASSGPGVNEQF
TRBV5-6	TRBJ1-3	ASSLAGTAVGAIY
TRBV6-2/TRBV6-3	TRBJ1-1	ASSYLDSEAF
TRBV4-3	TRBJ1-1	ASSQGRGDGEAF
TRBV28	TRBJ2-2	ASSLAGGTGELF
TRBV19	TRBJ1-1	ASSIEGGHNTEAF
TRBV7-2	TRBJ2-3	ASSQLRAVSTDTQY
TRBV25-1	TRBJ2-3	ASSRTGDLDTQY
TRBV4-3	TRBJ2-1	ASSQDYEGYEQF
TRBV28	TRBJ2-5	ASSQPGLAGGGETQY
TRBV11-3	TRBJ2-1	ASSSLGNEQF
TRBV5-1	TRBJ2-3	ASSSGQGSVTQY
TRBV7-2	TRBJ2-3	ASSLDRAGTDTQY
TRBV10-2	TRBJ2-5	ASRLAGYKETQY
TRBV9	TRBJ2-2	ASSPHRVRGGELF
TRBV19	TRBJ2-1	ASSGGTYNEQF